The clone carrying this T cell receptor beta chain appeared many times. The CDR3 totals 14 residues. Trimming shortened V by 8 bases and J by 0 bases, and 14 bases separated the two germline ends. From the PCR reads, TCRdb called clonotypes with MiXCR, one entry per CDR3 protein. The table includes about 19,000 distinct CDR3 sequences, under 50% detected once. The sample originates from a study of tumor-infiltrating lymphocytes in oesophageal squamous cell carcinoma. V usage is TRBV12-3 or TRBV12-4 and J usage is TRBJ2-7; possible D gene TRBD2, 5 bases. Sequenced sample: normal esophageal tissue next to the tumor. This clonotype was sampled from a male donor with esophageal squamous cell carcinoma. CDR3 region: CASRPAATSYEQYF. CDR3 DNA: TGTGCCAGCCGCCCAGCGGCGACCTCCTACGAGCAGTACTTC.